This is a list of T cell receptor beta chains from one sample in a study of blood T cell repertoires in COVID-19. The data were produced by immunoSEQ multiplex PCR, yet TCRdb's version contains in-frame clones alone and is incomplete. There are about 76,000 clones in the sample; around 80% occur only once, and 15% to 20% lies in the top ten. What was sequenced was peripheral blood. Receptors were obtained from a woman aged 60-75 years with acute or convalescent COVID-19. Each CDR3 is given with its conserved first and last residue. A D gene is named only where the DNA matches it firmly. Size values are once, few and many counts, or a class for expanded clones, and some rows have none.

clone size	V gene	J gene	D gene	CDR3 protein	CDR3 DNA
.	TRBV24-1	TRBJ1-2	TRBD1	CATSDPSGGYGYTF	TGTGCCACCAGTGATCCTTCAGGGGGCTATGGCTACACCTTC
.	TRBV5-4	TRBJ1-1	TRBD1	CASSSRANLGQGNTEAFF	TGTGCCAGCAGCTCGCGGGCGAATTTAGGACAGGGGAACACTGAAGCTTTCTTT
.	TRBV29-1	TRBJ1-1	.	CSVEAAGLNTEAFF	TGCAGCGTTGAAGCCGCCGGACTTAACACTGAAGCTTTCTTT
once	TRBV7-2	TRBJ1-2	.	CASSLNRVNYGYTF	TGTGCCAGCAGCTTAAACAGGGTTAACTATGGCTACACCTTC
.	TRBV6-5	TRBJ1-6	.	CASMRSSYNSPLHF	TGTGCCAGCATGAGGAGCTCCTATAATTCACCCCTCCACTTT
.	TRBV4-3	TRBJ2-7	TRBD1	CASSAISTGAQYF	TGCGCCAGCAGCGCAATATCAACAGGGGCGCAGTACTTC
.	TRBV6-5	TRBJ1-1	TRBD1	CASSPTGEWTEAFF	TGTGCCAGCAGCCCGACAGGGGAGTGGACTGAAGCTTTCTTT
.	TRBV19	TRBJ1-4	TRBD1	CASGTGAVATNEKLFF	TGTGCCAGTGGGACAGGGGCCGTTGCAACTAATGAAAAACTGTTTTTT
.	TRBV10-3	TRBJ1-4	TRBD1	CAISESPAGTGILTNEKLFF	TGTGCCATCAGTGAGTCCCCTGCCGGGACAGGGATTTTGACTAATGAAAAACTGTTTTTT
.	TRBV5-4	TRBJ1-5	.	CASSLQGDNQPQHF	TGTGCCAGCAGCTTACAAGGGGATAATCAGCCCCAGCATTTT
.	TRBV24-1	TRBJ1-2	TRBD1	CATSDDRVGLRGYTF	TGTGCCACCAGTGATGACAGGGTTGGTTTACGCGGCTACACCTTC
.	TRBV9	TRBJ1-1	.	CASSVVGSSNTEAFF	TGTGCCAGCAGCGTAGTGGGGAGTTCGAACACTGAAGCTTTCTTT
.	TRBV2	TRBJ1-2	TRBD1	CASSETGQGAGYTF	TGTGCCAGCAGTGAAACAGGACAGGGGGCAGGCTACACCTTC
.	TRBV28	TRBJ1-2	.	CASSLLNGGYTF	TGTGCCAGCAGTTTATTAAACGGTGGCTACACCTTC
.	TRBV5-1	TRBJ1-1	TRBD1	CASSSLQGTEAFF	TGCGCCAGCAGCTCGTTACAGGGGACTGAAGCTTTCTTT
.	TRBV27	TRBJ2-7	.	CASSLSIAGPYEQYF	TGTGCCAGCAGTTTATCGATAGCAGGGCCCTACGAGCAGTACTTC
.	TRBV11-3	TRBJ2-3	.	CASSLVGGASTDTQYF	TGTGCCAGCAGCTTAGTAGGGGGGGCTTCCACAGATACGCAGTATTTT